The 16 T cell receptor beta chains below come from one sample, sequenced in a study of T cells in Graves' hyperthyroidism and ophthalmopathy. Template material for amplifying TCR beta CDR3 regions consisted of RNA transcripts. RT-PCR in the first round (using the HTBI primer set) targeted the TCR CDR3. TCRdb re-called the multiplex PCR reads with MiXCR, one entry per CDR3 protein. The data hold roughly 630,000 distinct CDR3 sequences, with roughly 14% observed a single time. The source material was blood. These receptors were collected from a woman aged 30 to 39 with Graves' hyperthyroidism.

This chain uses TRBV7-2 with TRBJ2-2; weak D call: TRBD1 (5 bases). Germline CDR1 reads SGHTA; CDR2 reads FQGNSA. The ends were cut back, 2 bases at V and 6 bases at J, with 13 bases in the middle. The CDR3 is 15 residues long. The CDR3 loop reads CASSLNQGSAGELFF. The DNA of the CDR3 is TGTGCCAGCAGCTTAAATCAGGGAAGCGCCGGGGAGCTGTTTTTT.

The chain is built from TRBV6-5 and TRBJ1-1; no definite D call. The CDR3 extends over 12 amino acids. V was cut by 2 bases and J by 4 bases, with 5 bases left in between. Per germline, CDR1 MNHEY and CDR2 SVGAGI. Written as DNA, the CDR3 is TGTGCCAGCAGTTACGTGACCACTGAAGCTTTCTTT. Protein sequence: CASSYVTTEAFF.

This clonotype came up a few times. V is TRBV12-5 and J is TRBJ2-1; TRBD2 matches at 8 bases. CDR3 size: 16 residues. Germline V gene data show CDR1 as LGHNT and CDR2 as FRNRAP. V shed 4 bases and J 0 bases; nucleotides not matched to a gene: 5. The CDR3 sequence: CASGSQRGISYNEQFF. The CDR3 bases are TGTGCTAGTGGTTCCCAGCGGGGGATCTCCTACAATGAGCAGTTCTTC. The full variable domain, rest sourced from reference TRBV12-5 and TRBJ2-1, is DARVTQTPRHKVTEMGQEVTMRCQPILGHNTVFWYRQTMMQGLELLAYFRNRAPLDDSGMPKDRFSAEMPDATLATLKIQPSEPRDSAVYFCASGSQRGISYNEQFFGPGTRLTVL.

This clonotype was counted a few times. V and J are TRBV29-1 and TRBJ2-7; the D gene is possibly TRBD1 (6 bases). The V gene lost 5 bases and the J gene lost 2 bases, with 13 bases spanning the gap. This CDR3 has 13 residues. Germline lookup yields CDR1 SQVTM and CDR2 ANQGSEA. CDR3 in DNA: TGCAGCGTTACAGGGATCCGGACCTACGAGCAGTACTTC. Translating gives CSVTGIRTYEQYF.

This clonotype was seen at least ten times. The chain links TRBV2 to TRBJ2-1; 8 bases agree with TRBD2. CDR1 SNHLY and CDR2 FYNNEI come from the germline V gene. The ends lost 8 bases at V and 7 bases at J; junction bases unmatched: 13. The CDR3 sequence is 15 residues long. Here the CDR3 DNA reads TGTGCCAGCGAGCGGGGAGCGGGAGTGGGAAATGAGCAGTTCTTC. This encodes CASERGAGVGNEQFF.

The CDR3 region is CAISESTGDANTEAFF. CDR3 coding DNA: TGTGCCATCAGTGAGTCTACAGGGGACGCGAACACTGAAGCTTTCTTT. V is TRBV10-3 and J is TRBJ1-1; 7 nucleotides align to TRBD1. This CDR3 is built from 16 residues. Germline-derived CDR1 and CDR2 are ENHRY and SYGVKD. Unmatched junction bases numbered 5, after V lost 0 bases and J lost 1 base.

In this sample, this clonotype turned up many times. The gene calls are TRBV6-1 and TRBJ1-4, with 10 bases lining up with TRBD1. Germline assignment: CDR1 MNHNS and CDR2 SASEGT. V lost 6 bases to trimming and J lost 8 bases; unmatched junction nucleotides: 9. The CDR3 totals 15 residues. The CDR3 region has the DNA TGTGCCAGCAGAAGGACAGGGGGATCGGTAGAAAAACTGTTTTTT. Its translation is CASRRTGGSVEKLFF.

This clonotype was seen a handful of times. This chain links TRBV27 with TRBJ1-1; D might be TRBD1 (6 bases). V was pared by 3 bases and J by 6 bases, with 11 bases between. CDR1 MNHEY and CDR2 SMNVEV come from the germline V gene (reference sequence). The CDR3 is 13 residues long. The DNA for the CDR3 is TGTGCCAGCAGTTTGGCCAGGGGCTCTGAAGCTTTCTTT. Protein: CASSLARGSEAFF.

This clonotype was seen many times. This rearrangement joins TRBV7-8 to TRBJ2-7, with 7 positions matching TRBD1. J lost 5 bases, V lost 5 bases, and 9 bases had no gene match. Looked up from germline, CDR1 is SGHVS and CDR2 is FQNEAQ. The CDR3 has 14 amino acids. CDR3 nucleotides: TGTGCCAGCAGCCCAGGGACAGTGACACACGAGCAGTACTTC. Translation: CASSPGTVTHEQYF.

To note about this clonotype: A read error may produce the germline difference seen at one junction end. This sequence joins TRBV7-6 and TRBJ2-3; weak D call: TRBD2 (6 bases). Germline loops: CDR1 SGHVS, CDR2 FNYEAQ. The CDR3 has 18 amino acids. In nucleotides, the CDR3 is TGTGCCAGCAGCTTAAGGACTGAATTCCGACGTACGGGAGATACGCAATATTTT. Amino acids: CASSLRTEFRRTGDTQYF.

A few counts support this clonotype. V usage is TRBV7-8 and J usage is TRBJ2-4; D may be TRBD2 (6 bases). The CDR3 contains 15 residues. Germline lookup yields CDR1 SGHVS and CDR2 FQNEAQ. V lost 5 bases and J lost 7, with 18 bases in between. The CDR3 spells CASSPSLGGKNIQYF. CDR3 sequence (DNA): TGTGCCAGCAGCCCCTCCCTCGGGGGTAAGAACATTCAGTACTTC.

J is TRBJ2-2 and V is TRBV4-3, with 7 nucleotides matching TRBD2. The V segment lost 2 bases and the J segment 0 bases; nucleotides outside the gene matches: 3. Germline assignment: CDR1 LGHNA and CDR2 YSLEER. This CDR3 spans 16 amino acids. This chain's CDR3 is CASSQPSGTNTGELFF. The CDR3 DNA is TGCGCCAGCAGCCAACCTAGCGGAACGAACACCGGGGAGCTGTTTTTT.

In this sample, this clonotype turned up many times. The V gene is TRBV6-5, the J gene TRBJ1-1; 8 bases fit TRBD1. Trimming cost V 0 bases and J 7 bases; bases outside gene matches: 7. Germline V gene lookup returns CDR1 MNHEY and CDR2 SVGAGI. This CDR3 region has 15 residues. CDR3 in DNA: TGTGCCAGCAGTTACTCCCCCGACAGGGGCGGTGAAGCTTTCTTT. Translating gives CASSYSPDRGGEAFF.

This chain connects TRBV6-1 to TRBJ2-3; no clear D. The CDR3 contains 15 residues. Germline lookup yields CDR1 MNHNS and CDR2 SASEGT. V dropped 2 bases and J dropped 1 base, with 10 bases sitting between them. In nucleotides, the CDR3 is TGTGCCAGCAGTGAAAGTAGCCAGGGCACAGATACGCAGTATTTT. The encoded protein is CASSESSQGTDTQYF.

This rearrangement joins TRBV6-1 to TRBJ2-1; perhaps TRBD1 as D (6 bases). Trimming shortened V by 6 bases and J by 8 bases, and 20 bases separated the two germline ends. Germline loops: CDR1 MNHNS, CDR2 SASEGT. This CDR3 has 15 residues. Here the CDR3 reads CASSPTGYQDDEQFF. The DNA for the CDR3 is TGTGCCAGCAGCCCTACAGGGTACCAGGACGATGAGCAGTTCTTC.

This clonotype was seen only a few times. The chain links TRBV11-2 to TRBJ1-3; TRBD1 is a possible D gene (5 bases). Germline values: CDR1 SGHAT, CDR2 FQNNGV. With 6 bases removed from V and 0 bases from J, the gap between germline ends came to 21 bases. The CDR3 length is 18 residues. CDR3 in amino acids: CASRSYPPGRNSGNTIYF. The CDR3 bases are TGTGCCAGCAGATCTTATCCTCCGGGACGGAACTCTGGAAACACCATATATTTT.